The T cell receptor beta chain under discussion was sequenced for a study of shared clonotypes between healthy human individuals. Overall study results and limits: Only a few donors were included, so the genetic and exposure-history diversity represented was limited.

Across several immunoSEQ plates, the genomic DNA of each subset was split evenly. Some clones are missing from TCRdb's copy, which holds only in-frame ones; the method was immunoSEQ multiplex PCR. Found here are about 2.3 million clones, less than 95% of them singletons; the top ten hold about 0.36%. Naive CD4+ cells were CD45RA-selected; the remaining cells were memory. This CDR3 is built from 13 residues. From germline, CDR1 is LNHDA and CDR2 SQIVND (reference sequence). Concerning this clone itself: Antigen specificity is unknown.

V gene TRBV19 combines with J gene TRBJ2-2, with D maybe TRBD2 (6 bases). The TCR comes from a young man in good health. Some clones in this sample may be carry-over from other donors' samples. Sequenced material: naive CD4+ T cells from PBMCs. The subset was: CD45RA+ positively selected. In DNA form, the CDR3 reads TGTGCGAGTGCGCGGGGTTATGCCGGGGAGCTGTTTTTT. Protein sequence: CASARGYAGELFF.